This T cell receptor (beta chain) was recorded in a study of T cells after yellow fever vaccination. Whole-study findings and limits: It was a weaker secondary response, yet one that peaked faster, at day 5 versus 15.

The ends lost 3 bases at V and 7 bases at J; junction bases unmatched: 6. This CDR3 spans 14 amino acids. In germline, CDR1 is KGHDR, CDR2 SFDVKD. Remarks on this clonotype: Its target is not known.

TCRdb re-analysed the 5' RACE reads in MiXCR, keeping a single row per CDR3 protein. The sample shows hundreds of thousands of distinct CDR3 sequences, 13% of them seen only once. The sequence came from a young man who received the YFV17D yellow fever vaccine. The chain recombines TRBV24-1 with TRBJ2-5; 8 bases agree with TRBD2. This sample comprised PBMCs, obtained on the day of the yellow fever booster vaccination. The CDR3 sequence is CATSDTGLARTQYF. For the CDR3, the DNA is TGTGCCACCAGTGATACTGGACTAGCTAGGACCCAGTACTTC.